This section outlines one T cell receptor (beta chain) sequence together with its context. Its antigen is still unknown. This sample is part of a study of chemoradiotherapy in HPV16-positive cancers. Findings and caveats of the study: In HPV16-positive patients, HPV-responsive T-cell expansion tracked better recurrence-free survival.

The table came from immunoSEQ multiplex PCR; TCRdb's copy has only in-frame clones and leaves some out. This sample carries tens of thousands of clones, 70% to 90% of them seen once, and the ten largest clones take about 3.1%. The CDR3 contains 13 residues. V lost 4 bases, J lost 6 bases, and 11 bases lay in between. Germline V lookup: CDR1 KGHSH, CDR2 LQKENI. The chain is built from TRBV18 and TRBJ2-3; possibly TRBD1 or TRBD2 for D (5 bases each). The starting material was blood, obtained from a patient who underwent chemoradiotherapy. The sequence came from a human donor with HPV-associated anogenital cancer. The CDR3 bases are TGTGCCAGCTCACTCGGGGCCTCGGATACGCAGTATTTT. Translation gives CASSLGASDTQYF.